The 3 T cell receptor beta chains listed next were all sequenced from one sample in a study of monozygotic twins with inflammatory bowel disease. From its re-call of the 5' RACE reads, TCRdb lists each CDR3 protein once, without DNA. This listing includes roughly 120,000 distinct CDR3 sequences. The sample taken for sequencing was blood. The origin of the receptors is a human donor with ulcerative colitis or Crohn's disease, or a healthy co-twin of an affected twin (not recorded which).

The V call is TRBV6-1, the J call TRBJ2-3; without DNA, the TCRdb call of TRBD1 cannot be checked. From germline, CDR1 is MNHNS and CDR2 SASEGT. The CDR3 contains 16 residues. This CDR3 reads CASSPGDVSSTDTQYF.

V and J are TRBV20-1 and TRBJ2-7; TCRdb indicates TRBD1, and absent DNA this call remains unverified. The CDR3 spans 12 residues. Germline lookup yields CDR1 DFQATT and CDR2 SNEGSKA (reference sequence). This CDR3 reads CSAGAGAYEQYF.

CDR3 sequence reads: CSASALQGNPYNEQFF. This sequence joins TRBV20-1 and TRBJ2-1; the D gene TCRdb calls, TRBD1, cannot be checked with no DNA. This CDR3 comprises 16 residues. CDR1 and CDR2 (germline): DFQATT, SNEGSKA (reference sequence).